Each of the 12 T cell receptor beta chains below was sequenced from the same sample in a study of cytomegalovirus exposure and HLA in healthy donors. Primers included in the PCR were 60 Vbeta and 13 Jbeta primers. Method: immunoSEQ multiplex PCR; TCRdb's copy keeps in-frame clones and lacks some. Here the sample spans about 160,000 clones, roughly 75% being singletons. Specimen: PBMCs. These receptors originate from a male donor in good health and CMV-seronegative.

This sequence joins TRBV9 and TRBJ1-3; a weak D match, TRBD1 (5 bases). With 4 bases removed from V and 0 bases from J, the gap between germline ends came to 11 bases. The CDR3 runs to 15 residues. CDR1 SGDLS and CDR2 YYNGEE come from the germline V gene. The CDR3 loop reads CASSPGGTSGNTIYF. Here the CDR3 DNA reads TGTGCCAGCAGCCCTGGGGGGACCTCTGGAAACACCATATATTTT.

The chain recombines TRBV6-5 with TRBJ1-3; 7 positions match TRBD1. Trimming took 5 bases from V and 4 from J; bases not matched to a gene: 8. The CDR3 sequence is 15 residues long. The germline gives CDR1 MNHEY, CDR2 SVGAGI. In DNA form, the CDR3 reads TGTGCCAGCAGTCCGAGACAGGGCAGAGGAAACACCATATATTTT. It is translated as CASSPRQGRGNTIYF.

This clone was observed a few times. The chain recombines TRBV7-2 with TRBJ2-5; 10 bases are a match to TRBD2. This CDR3 comprises 15 residues. The germline V gene encodes CDR1 SGHTA and CDR2 FQGNSA. Trimming took 5 bases from V and 1 from J; bases not matched to a gene: 4. In nucleotides, the CDR3 is TGTGCCAGCAGCCAAGAGCGGGGGGGCCAAGAGACCCAGTACTTC. Translated, it gives CASSQERGGQETQYF.

This sequence joins TRBV25-1 and TRBJ2-1, with 9 positions matching TRBD2. The CDR3 is made up of 13 amino acids. Germline-derived CDR1 and CDR2 are MGHDK and SYGVNS. The V and J ends lost 8 bases and 4 bases, in that order; junction bases with no gene match: 3. The CDR3 DNA is TGTGCCAGCGAGACTAGCGGTTACAATGAGCAGTTCTTC. Protein product: CASETSGYNEQFF.

CDR3 DNA sequence: TGTGCCAGCAGCGATGCGGACAGGGTAAATGAGCAGTTCTTC. Its protein product is CASSDADRVNEQFF. The V gene is TRBV5-5, the J gene TRBJ2-1, with 8 bases identical to TRBD1. Germline V gene sequence: CDR1 SGHKS, CDR2 YYEKEE (reference sequence). CDR3 size: 14 residues. The V gene end was trimmed by 4 bases and the J gene end by 7 bases; junction bases not matched to a gene: 7.

The chain employs TRBV5-4 and TRBJ2-3, with 7 positions matching TRBD1. The V gene end was trimmed by 0 bases and the J gene end by 2 bases; junction bases not matched to a gene: 3. The CDR3 covers 15 residues. Germline CDR1 and CDR2: SGHNT and YYREEE (reference sequence). The CDR3 is CASSLDRGVTDTQYF. CDR3 nucleotides: TGTGCCAGCAGCTTGGACAGGGGAGTCACAGATACGCAGTATTTT. Together with reference TRBV5-4 and TRBJ2-3, the CDR3 gives the full variable domain: ETGVTQSPTHLIKTRGQQVTLRCSSQSGHNTVSWYQQALGQGPQFIFQYYREEENGRGNFPPRFSGLQFPNYSSELNVNALELDDSALYLCASSLDRGVTDTQYFGPGTRLTVL.

This rearrangement joins TRBV4-1 to TRBJ2-7, with 7 bases matching TRBD1. The germline gives CDR1 MGHRA, CDR2 YSYEKL. The CDR3 runs to 16 residues. V lost 2 bases to trimming and J lost 2 bases; unmatched junction nucleotides: 9. CDR3 coding DNA: TGCGCCAGCAGCCAACACCCAGGACAGGCAGCCTACGAGCAGTACTTC. Translated, it gives CASSQHPGQAAYEQYF.

V usage is TRBV19 and J usage is TRBJ1-1; D is uncertain. Looked up from germline, CDR1 is LNHDA and CDR2 is SQIVND (reference sequence). This CDR3 is built from 13 residues. The V gene lost 3 bases and the J gene lost 12 bases, with 17 bases spanning the gap. The CDR3 reads CASSIDTYLKTFF. The CDR3 DNA follows: TGTGCCAGTAGTATCGACACATATCTGAAAACTTTCTTT.

The CDR3 sequence is CASNSGGGGLANTGELFF. CDR3 coding DNA: TGCGCCAGCAATTCAGGAGGGGGGGGACTCGCGAACACCGGGGAGCTGTTTTTT. The V gene is TRBV5-1, the J gene TRBJ2-2; TRBD2 is a possible D gene (7 bases). CDR1 SGHRS and CDR2 YFSETQ come from the germline V gene. The CDR3 runs to 18 residues. V shed 6 bases and J shed 0 bases, with 21 bases lying between them. Full variable domain (missing parts from reference TRBV5-1 and TRBJ2-2): KAGVTQTPRYLIKTRGQQVTLSCSPISGHRSVSWYQQTPGQGLQFLFEYFSETQRNKGNFPGRFSGRQFSNSRSEMNVSTLELGDSALYLCASNSGGGGLANTGELFFGEGSRLTVL.

The rearrangement joins TRBV5-4 to TRBJ2-1; 13 positions agree with TRBD2. The CDR3 covers 18 residues. After removal of 4 bases from V and 5 bases from J, the junction contained 12 bases not matched to a gene. From germline, CDR1 is SGHNT and CDR2 YYREEE (reference sequence). This CDR3 reads CASSLSWTSGSSNNEQFF. As DNA, the CDR3 is TGTGCCAGCAGCCTGAGCTGGACTAGCGGGAGTTCCAACAATGAGCAGTTCTTC.

V and J are TRBV6-6 and TRBJ2-7; 7 bases align to TRBD2. Germline V gene data show CDR1 as MNHNY and CDR2 as SVGAGI (reference sequence). This CDR3 region has 14 residues. V was clipped by 10 bases and J by 0 bases; unmatched bases: 9. CDR3 DNA: TGTGCCACCGAGACCGGGACTACCTCCTACGAGCAGTACTTC. It is translated as CATETGTTSYEQYF.

The chain links TRBV5-1 to TRBJ2-5, with 7 bases identical to TRBD2. V lost 4 bases to trimming and J lost 1 base; unmatched junction nucleotides: 4. Looked up from germline, CDR1 is SGHRS and CDR2 is YFSETQ. CDR3 length: 14 residues. The CDR3 DNA is TGCGCCAGCAGCCCGGGGGGTCCCCAAGAGACCCAGTACTTC. Translated: CASSPGGPQETQYF.